The 27 T cell receptor beta chains in this list originate from one sample, sequenced in a study of sequential checkpoint blockade in melanoma. As to treatment: randomized to nivolumab then ipilimumab (arm A) or the reverse (arm B). Profiled with immunoSEQ multiplex PCR; TCRdb holds only in-frame clones, not every one. The table includes about 5,300 clones, around 73% detected once. Sequences were derived from CD8+ T cells sorted from blood (inferred from file names), sampled from a patient given nivolumab and ipilimumab in sequence. These receptor sequences come from a human donor with melanoma.

The chain uses TRBV6-6 and TRBJ2-5; 10 bases align to TRBD2. J was trimmed by 6 bases and V by 2 bases; bases with no gene match: 6. Per germline, CDR1 MNHNY and CDR2 SVGAGI (reference sequence). The CDR3 loop spans 15 amino acids. The DNA for the CDR3 is TGTGCCAGCAGTTACGGAGCGGGGGGGCCGAAGACCCAGTACTTC. Amino acid sequence: CASSYGAGGPKTQYF.

This clone was seen only a few times. The CDR3 region has the DNA TGCGCCAGCAGCCAAGATGGCCAGGGTACGAATGAGCAGTTCTTC. Protein sequence: CASSQDGQGTNEQFF. The chain employs TRBV4-3 and TRBJ2-1; TRBD1 is a possible D gene (5 bases). Germline V lookup: CDR1 LGHNA, CDR2 YSLEER. The CDR3 length is 15 residues. Deletions cut 0 bases from V and 7 bases from J, with 13 bases between.

This clone was observed a handful of times. The V and J genes are TRBV5-8 and TRBJ1-5; 8 bases are shared with TRBD1. In germline, CDR1 is SGHTS, CDR2 YDEGEE. Trimming took 4 bases from V and 3 from J; bases not matched to a gene: 6. This CDR3 has 15 residues. CDR3 protein: CASSQDRGYNQPQHF. The CDR3 DNA reads as TGTGCCAGCAGCCAAGACAGGGGCTACAATCAGCCCCAGCATTTT. The full variable domain, in which reference TRBV5-8 and TRBJ1-5 provide the parts outside the CDR3, is EAGVTQSPTHLIKTRGQQATLRCSPISGHTSVYWYQQALGLGLQFLLWYDEGEERNRGNFPPRFSGRQFPNYSSELNVNALELEDSALYLCASSQDRGYNQPQHFGDGTRLSIL.

This rearrangement joins TRBV9 to TRBJ2-7; 11 bases are a match to TRBD1. Germline loops: CDR1 SGDLS, CDR2 YYNGEE. J lost 5 bases, V lost 5 bases, and 6 bases had no gene match. This CDR3 comprises 14 residues. This CDR3 is CASSRTGGMNEQYF. The CDR3 DNA reads as TGTGCCAGCAGTAGGACAGGGGGCATGAACGAGCAGTACTTC.

The chain is built from TRBV7-8 and TRBJ2-7, with 10 positions matching TRBD1. Trimming took 0 bases from V and 4 from J; bases not matched to a gene: 6. The CDR3 covers 16 residues. From germline, CDR1 is SGHVS and CDR2 FQNEAQ. The CDR3 spells CASSLAQDRGGYEQYF. In DNA form, the CDR3 reads TGTGCCAGCAGCTTAGCACAGGACAGGGGGGGATACGAGCAGTACTTC. The variable domain in full, completed from reference TRBV7-8 and TRBJ2-7, reads GAGVSQSPRYKVAKRGQDVALRCDPISGHVSLFWYQQALGQGPEFLTYFQNEAQLDKSGLPSDRFFAERPEGSVSTLKIQRTQQEDSAVYLCASSLAQDRGGYEQYFGPGTRLTVT.

The CDR3 region has the DNA TGCGCCAGCAGCTCCTCACCGGGGGGGTCCTACAATGAGCAGTTCTTC. This gives the protein CASSSSPGGSYNEQFF. This rearrangement joins TRBV4-3 to TRBJ2-1; 8 nucleotides match TRBD2. Germline CDR1 is LGHNA and CDR2 is YSLEER. This CDR3 is 16 amino acids long. Trimming at V came to 5 bases and at J to 1 base, leaving 7 bases not matched to a gene.

V and J are TRBV19 and TRBJ1-2, with D possibly being TRBD1 (5 bases). Trimming shortened V by 7 bases and J by 4 bases, and 16 bases separated the two germline ends. Germline V gene data show CDR1 as LNHDA and CDR2 as SQIVND (reference sequence). This CDR3 contains 14 residues. CDR3 region: CASTPGFSGYGYTF. The CDR3 DNA is TGTGCCAGTACTCCAGGGTTTTCTGGCTATGGCTACACCTTC.

A single count supports this clone. This chain links TRBV27 with TRBJ1-1; possible D gene TRBD1, 6 bases. The CDR3 loop spans 13 amino acids. The V end was cut by 5 bases, the J end by 1 base, with 8 bases between. The germline CDR1 and CDR2 sequences are MNHEY and SMNVEV (reference sequence). The chain's CDR3 is CASSLQGNTEAFF. In DNA form, the CDR3 reads TGTGCCAGCAGTCTACAGGGGAACACTGAAGCTTTCTTT.

This chain links TRBV10-2 with TRBJ2-6; D is undetermined. V lost 5 bases to trimming and J lost 5 bases, with 22 bases between them. The germline CDR1 and CDR2 sequences are WSHSY and SAAADI. This CDR3 region has 18 residues. CDR3 in DNA: TGCGCCAGCAGTAGCATTTGCACTTCTCAAAGTCGGGCCAACGTCCTGACTTTC. This encodes CASSSICTSQSRANVLTF.

The gene calls are TRBV2 and TRBJ2-1, with a tentative D call TRBD2 (7 bases). V lost 3 bases and J lost 5, with 17 bases in between. The germline CDR1 and CDR2 sequences are SNHLY and FYNNEI. The CDR3 runs 16 residues. CDR3 loop: CASSDPRGATHNEQFF. CDR3 sequence (DNA): TGTGCCAGCAGTGACCCCCGGGGGGCCACTCACAATGAGCAGTTCTTC.

The J gene is TRBJ2-3, the V gene TRBV5-8; 7 nucleotides line up with TRBD2. Trimming cost V 4 bases and J 2 bases; bases outside gene matches: 10. The CDR3 length is 16 residues. Germline CDR1 reads SGHTS; CDR2 reads YDEGEE. This chain's CDR3 is CASSQHSSGSTDTQYF. CDR3 nucleotide sequence: TGTGCCAGCAGCCAACACTCTAGCGGATCCACAGATACGCAGTATTTT.

The chain recombines TRBV19 with TRBJ1-1; perhaps TRBD1 as D (6 bases). The CDR3 consists of 13 residues. Germline loops: CDR1 LNHDA, CDR2 SQIVND (reference sequence). Trimming pared 3 bases from V and 4 bases from J, leaving 9 bases between. This CDR3 reads CASSMGQGTEAFF. The CDR3 nucleotides read TGTGCCAGTAGTATGGGACAAGGCACTGAAGCTTTCTTT.

The V call is TRBV4-1, the J call TRBJ2-7, with TRBD1 matching over 7 bases. Germline assignment: CDR1 MGHRA and CDR2 YSYEKL. The CDR3 extends over 16 amino acids. V was pared by 1 base and J by 3 bases, with 9 bases of the junction left unmatched. Here the CDR3 reads CASSQVRRGSDYEQYF. As DNA, the CDR3 is TGCGCCAGCAGCCAAGTTCGCAGGGGGAGTGACTACGAGCAGTACTTC.

V usage is TRBV7-6 and J usage is TRBJ2-7; 12 bases line up with TRBD1. This CDR3 has 15 residues. V shed 5 bases and J 5 bases; nucleotides not matched to a gene: 7. Germline CDR1 and CDR2: SGHVS and FNYEAQ. CDR3 DNA: TGTGCCAGCAGCCCATGGGACAGGGGGCGAGACGAGCAGTACTTC. Encoded protein: CASSPWDRGRDEQYF.

This sequence joins TRBV4-2 and TRBJ2-7; the D gene is possibly TRBD1 (6 bases). CDR1 and CDR2 (germline): LGHNA, YNFKEQ. Trimming stripped 1 base from V and 2 bases from J, with 6 bases between. CDR3 size: 13 residues. The CDR3 sequence is CASSQGQAYEQYF. The CDR3 DNA reads as TGTGCCAGCAGCCAAGGACAGGCCTACGAGCAGTACTTC.

The rearrangement uses TRBV2 and TRBJ2-1; 7 nucleotides agree with TRBD2. CDR1 is SNHLY and CDR2 is FYNNEI in the germline V gene. This CDR3 comprises 13 residues. Trimming took 7 bases from V and 4 from J; bases not matched to a gene: 4. The CDR3 loop is CASTRDYYNEQFF. For the CDR3, the DNA is TGTGCCAGCACCCGGGACTATTACAATGAGCAGTTCTTC.

With respect to this clone: The same CDR3 arises from other DNA sequences in this sample as well. The chain recombines TRBV30 with TRBJ1-3, with TRBD1 matching 9 bases. CDR3 length: 15 residues. The germline V gene encodes CDR1 GTSNPN and CDR2 SVGIG (reference sequence). V lost 3 bases, J lost 6 bases, and 9 bases stayed unmatched. The CDR3 loop reads CAWSFPDRGLNTIYF. The DNA of the CDR3 is TGTGCCTGGAGCTTCCCGGACAGGGGTTTAAACACCATATATTTT. The full variable domain, with the rest looked up from reference TRBV30 and TRBJ1-3, is SQTIHQWPATLVQPVGSPLSLECTVEGTSNPNLYWYRQAAGRGLQLLFYSVGIGQISSEVPQNLSASRPQDRQFILSSKKLLLSDSGFYLCAWSFPDRGLNTIYFGEGSWLTVV.

This clone was seen a handful of times. The chain employs TRBV7-9 and TRBJ1-5; unclear D gene. Germline CDR1 SEHNR, CDR2 FQNEAQ (reference sequence). Deletions cut 4 bases from V and 2 bases from J, with 15 bases between. The CDR3 contains 16 residues. CDR3: CASSSAGWGGNQPQHF. CDR3 DNA sequence: TGTGCCAGCAGCTCCGCGGGGTGGGGTGGCAATCAGCCCCAGCATTTT. Variable domain in full (rest from reference TRBV7-9 and TRBJ1-5): DTGVSQNPRHKITKRGQNVTFRCDPISEHNRLYWYRQTLGQGPEFLTYFQNEAQLEKSRLLSDRFSAERPKGSFSTLEIQRTEQGDSAMYLCASSSAGWGGNQPQHFGDGTRLSIL.

In this sample, this clone is medium-sized. This chain connects TRBV7-9 to TRBJ1-1; possible D gene TRBD1, 6 bases. This CDR3 spans 17 amino acids. Trimming shortened V by 4 bases and J by 4 bases, and 22 bases separated the two germline ends. Germline V CDR1 and CDR2: SEHNR, FQNEAQ (reference sequence). The CDR3 coding sequence is TGTGCCAGCAGCTACTCGACTATAACAGGGATGGGCACTGAAGCTTTCTTT. Protein product: CASSYSTITGMGTEAFF.

By its share, this clone is medium-sized. The rearrangement joins TRBV4-3 to TRBJ2-7, with D possibly matching TRBD1 (7 bases). This CDR3 region has 15 residues. The V end lost 0 bases, the J end lost 3 bases, and 12 bases lay between the germline ends. The germline V gene has CDR1 LGHNA and CDR2 YSLEER. CDR3 in DNA: TGCGCCAGCAGCCAAGACCAGGGGGGAAGCTACGAGCAGTACTTC. The encoded protein is CASSQDQGGSYEQYF.

This clone was counted a few times. The CDR3 region is CASSIASSSYNEQFF. CDR3 sequence (DNA): TGTGCCAGTAGTATAGCCTCGAGCTCCTACAATGAGCAGTTCTTC. The rearrangement joins TRBV19 to TRBJ2-1; D is ambiguous. The CDR3 consists of 15 residues. The germline CDR1 and CDR2 sequences are LNHDA and SQIVND (reference sequence). V dropped 1 base and J dropped 0 bases, with 7 bases sitting between them.

The chain has TRBV6-1 and TRBJ1-6; maybe TRBD1 (6 bases). V was cut by 2 bases and J by 5 bases, with 13 bases left in between. The CDR3 covers 16 residues. Germline CDR1 is MNHNS and CDR2 is SASEGT. The chain's CDR3 is CASSEKGVWDNSPLHF. CDR3 DNA sequence: TGTGCCAGCAGTGAAAAGGGGGTTTGGGATAATTCACCCCTCCACTTT.

The chain uses TRBV4-1 and TRBJ2-1; possibly TRBD1 for D (6 bases). The CDR3 runs to 17 residues. The ends were cut back, 7 bases at V and 0 bases at J, with 19 bases in the middle. Germline loops: CDR1 MGHRA, CDR2 YSYEKL. The CDR3 region has the DNA TGCGCCAGCAACCTAGGGGGATCGGGTAACTCCTACAATGAGCAGTTCTTC. Amino acids: CASNLGGSGNSYNEQFF.

The chain combines TRBV4-3 with TRBJ1-2; no firm D call. CDR1 is LGHNA and CDR2 is YSLEER in the germline V gene. Trimming took 0 bases from V and 4 from J, leaving 15 bases between them. The CDR3 totals 16 residues. Written as DNA, the CDR3 is TGCGCCAGCAGCCAAGATAGCGCAGGCCCAGGCTATGGCTACACCTTC. It translates to CASSQDSAGPGYGYTF.

CDR3 nucleotides: TGTGCCAGCAGTTGGACAGGAGGGAACACTGAAGCTTTCTTT. Translating it yields CASSWTGGNTEAFF. The chain joins TRBV7-2 to TRBJ1-1; 7 nucleotides line up with TRBD1. Unmatched junction bases numbered 5, after V lost 6 bases and J lost 1 base. Germline V gene data show CDR1 as SGHTA and CDR2 as FQGNSA. The CDR3 spans 14 residues.

The V and J genes are TRBV5-1 and TRBJ2-5, with no clear D. The germline V gene encodes CDR1 SGHRS and CDR2 YFSETQ. V shed 0 bases and J shed 5 bases, with 14 bases lying between them. The CDR3 spans 15 residues. CDR3 DNA: TGCGCCAGCAGCTTGGGCACTACCGAATTCGAGACCCAGTACTTC. It is translated as CASSLGTTEFETQYF. Full variable domain (remainder filled in from reference TRBV5-1 and TRBJ2-5): KAGVTQTPRYLIKTRGQQVTLSCSPISGHRSVSWYQQTPGQGLQFLFEYFSETQRNKGNFPGRFSGRQFSNSRSEMNVSTLELGDSALYLCASSLGTTEFETQYFGPGTRLLVL.

The chain couples TRBV6-6 to TRBJ1-2, with D perhaps matching TRBD1 (6 bases). The ends were cut back, 7 bases at V and 10 bases at J, with 16 bases in the middle. The CDR3 covers 12 residues. Per germline, CDR1 MNHNY and CDR2 SVGAGI (reference sequence). The CDR3 region has the DNA TGTGCCAGCAATAACGGGGGGCTAGACTACACCTTC. Residues: CASNNGGLDYTF.